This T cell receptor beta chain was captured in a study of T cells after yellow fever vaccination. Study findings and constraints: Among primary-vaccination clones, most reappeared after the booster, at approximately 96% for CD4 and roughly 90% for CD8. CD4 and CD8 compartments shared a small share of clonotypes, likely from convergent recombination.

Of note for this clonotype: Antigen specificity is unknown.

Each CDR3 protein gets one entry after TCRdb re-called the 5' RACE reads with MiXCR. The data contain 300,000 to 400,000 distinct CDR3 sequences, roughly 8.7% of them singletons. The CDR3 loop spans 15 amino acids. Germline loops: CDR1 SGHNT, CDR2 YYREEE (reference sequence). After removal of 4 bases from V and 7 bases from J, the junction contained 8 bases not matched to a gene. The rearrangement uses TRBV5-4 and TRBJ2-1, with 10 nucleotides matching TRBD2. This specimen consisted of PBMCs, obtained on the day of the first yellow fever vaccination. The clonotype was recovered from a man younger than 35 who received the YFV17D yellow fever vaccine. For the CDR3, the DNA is TGTGCCAGCAGCGCCGGGACTAGCGTTTTAAATGAGCAGTTCTTC. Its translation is CASSAGTSVLNEQFF.